This T cell receptor beta chain was sequenced in a study of PD-1 blockade in mismatch repair-deficient tumors. The protocol was immunoSEQ multiplex PCR, while the TCRdb copy is restricted to in-frame clones and leaves out a portion. In the table there are under 150,000 clones, more than 85% of which are singletons. This clonotype was sampled from an adult with mismatch repair-deficient cancer. Sequenced here: peripheral blood, sampled 44 weeks after starting pembrolizumab.

The CDR3 sequence is CASSEIRGRDGELFF. The CDR3 bases are TGTGCCAGCAGTGAAATAAGGGGGCGCGACGGGGAGCTGTTTTTT. The V call is TRBV25-1, the J call TRBJ2-2, with 7 bases aligning to TRBD1. The germline gives CDR1 MGHDK, CDR2 SYGVNS. CDR3 size: 15 residues. J was trimmed by 7 bases and V by 2 bases; bases with no gene match: 7.